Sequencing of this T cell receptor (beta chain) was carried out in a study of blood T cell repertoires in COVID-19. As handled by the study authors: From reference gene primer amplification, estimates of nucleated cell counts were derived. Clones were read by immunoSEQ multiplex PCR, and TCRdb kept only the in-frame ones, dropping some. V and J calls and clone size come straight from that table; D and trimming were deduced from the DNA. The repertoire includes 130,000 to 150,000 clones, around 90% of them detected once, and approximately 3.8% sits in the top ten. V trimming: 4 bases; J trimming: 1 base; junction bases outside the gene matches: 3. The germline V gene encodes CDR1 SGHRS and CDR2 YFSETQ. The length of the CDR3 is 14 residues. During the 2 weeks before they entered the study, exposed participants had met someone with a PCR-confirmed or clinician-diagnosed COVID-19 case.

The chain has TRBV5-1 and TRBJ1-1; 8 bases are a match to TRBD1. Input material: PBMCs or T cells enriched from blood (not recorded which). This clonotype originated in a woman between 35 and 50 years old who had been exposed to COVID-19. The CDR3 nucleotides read TGCGCCAGCAGCGTACAGGGGGGGAACACTGAAGCTTTCTTT. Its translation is CASSVQGGNTEAFF. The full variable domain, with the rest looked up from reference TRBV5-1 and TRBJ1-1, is KAGVTQTPRYLIKTRGQQVTLSCSPISGHRSVSWYQQTPGQGLQFLFEYFSETQRNKGNFPGRFSGRQFSNSRSEMNVSTLELGDSALYLCASSVQGGNTEAFFGQGTRLTVV.